The 15 T cell receptor beta chains given below trace back to one sample, sequenced in a study of blood T cell repertoires in COVID-19. Profiling relied on immunoSEQ multiplex PCR, and the TCRdb table lists in-frame clones only, not all of them. The table includes more than 150,000 clones, 85% to 90% detected once. The specimen sequenced was peripheral blood. The receptors stem from a man aged 45-65 years with acute or convalescent COVID-19.

This chain connects TRBV6-5 to TRBJ1-6; TRBD1 aligns across 8 bases. The length of the CDR3 is 14 residues. The germline V gene has CDR1 MNHEY and CDR2 SVGAGI. V shed 7 bases, J shed 7 bases, and the junction held 6 bases outside the gene matches. CDR3 nucleotide sequence: TGTGCCAGCAAAGAGACAGGGGTAAATTCACCCCTCCACTTT. As protein: CASKETGVNSPLHF.

V usage is TRBV20-1 and J usage is TRBJ1-2; D is uncertain. Trimming stripped 3 bases from V and 7 bases from J, with 12 bases between. Germline assignment: CDR1 DFQATT and CDR2 SNEGSKA (reference sequence). This CDR3 is built from 12 residues. The CDR3 region has the DNA TGCAGTGCTAGTAAATGGGGAGGTGGCTACACCTTC. The encoded protein is CSASKWGGGYTF.

Here the CDR3 reads CASSKAVAGDKNIQYF. As DNA, the CDR3 is TGTGCCAGCAGCAAGGCCGTAGCGGGGGACAAAAACATTCAGTACTTC. J is TRBJ2-4 and V is TRBV5-6; 9 positions match TRBD2. Germline V CDR1 and CDR2: SGHDT, YYEEEE. The ends lost 4 bases at V and 3 bases at J; junction bases unmatched: 8. The CDR3 totals 16 residues. Filled out from reference TRBV5-6 and TRBJ2-4, the complete variable domain reads DAGVTQSPTHLIKTRGQQVTLRCSPKSGHDTVSWYQQALGQGPQFIFQYYEEEERQRGNFPDRFSGHQFPNYSSELNVNALLLGDSALYLCASSKAVAGDKNIQYFGAGTRLSVL.

The chain links TRBV6-5 to TRBJ2-7, with TRBD2 identical over 8 bases. The V gene's germline CDR1 is MNHEY and CDR2 SVGAGI. CDR3 size: 12 residues. The junction had 3 bases not matched to a gene; V was cut back by 6 bases and J by 5 bases. DNA for the CDR3: TGTGCCAGCAGCCTAGCGGGCCACGAGCAGTACGTC. As protein: CASSLAGHEQYV.

This clone appeared a single time. This chain joins TRBV15 and TRBJ2-2; 8 bases fit TRBD1. CDR3 length: 14 amino acids. From germline, CDR1 is LNHNV and CDR2 YYDKDF (reference sequence). With V trimmed by 10 bases and J by 1 base, 5 bases remained unmatched. The DNA of the CDR3 is TGTGCCATCCCGGGGACAGGGAACACCGGGGAGCTGTTTTTT. Translating gives CAIPGTGNTGELFF.

The V and J genes are TRBV2 and TRBJ1-1; D gene ambiguous. Germline V gene lookup returns CDR1 SNHLY and CDR2 FYNNEI. Trimming took off 3 bases at V and 5 bases at J, with 13 bases between the two ends. The CDR3 has 14 residues. The chain's CDR3 is CASSDIGRLTEAFF. DNA for the CDR3: TGTGCCAGCAGTGATATTGGCAGGCTTACTGAAGCTTTCTTT.

V is TRBV3-1 (or the pseudogene TRBV3-2) and J is TRBJ2-1; TRBD1 agrees at 8 bases. Germline V gene data show CDR1 as LGHDT and CDR2 as YNNKEL (reference sequence). V was pared by 3 bases and J by 4 bases, with 2 bases of the junction left unmatched. The CDR3 spans 14 residues. The CDR3 here is CASSHGQGYNEQFF. CDR3 bases: TGTGCCAGCAGCCATGGACAGGGTTACAATGAGCAGTTCTTC.

This rearrangement joins TRBV5-1 to TRBJ2-1, with TRBD2 identical over 7 bases. Per germline, CDR1 SGHRS and CDR2 YFSETQ. This CDR3 has 15 amino acids. Trimming removed 0 bases from V and 4 bases from J; junction bases left unmatched: 4. The CDR3 loop reads CASSLDASGYNEQFF. The CDR3, as DNA: TGCGCCAGCAGCTTGGACGCTAGCGGTTACAATGAGCAGTTCTTC.

The rearrangement uses TRBV18 and TRBJ1-4; D gene ambiguous. Germline V gives CDR1 KGHSH, CDR2 LQKENI. V was cut by 6 bases and J by 7 bases, with 6 bases left in between. CDR3 size: 11 residues. DNA for the CDR3: TGTGCCAGCTCTCTCGGTGAAAAACTGTTTTTT. Translated, it gives CASSLGEKLFF.

This clone is a singleton in its sample. This CDR3 is also generated by other DNA sequences in the sample. J is TRBJ1-5 and V is TRBV27; D not certain. V dropped 2 bases and J dropped 3 bases, with 5 bases sitting between them. This CDR3 spans 13 amino acids. CDR1 MNHEY and CDR2 SMNVEV come from the germline V gene (reference sequence). The CDR3 nucleotides read TGTGCCAGCAGTTTAACGGTCAATCAGCCCCAGCATTTT. This encodes CASSLTVNQPQHF.

This rearrangement joins TRBV7-6 to TRBJ1-4; 9 bases are a match to TRBD1. The CDR3 covers 16 residues. CDR1 is SGHVS and CDR2 is FNYEAQ in the germline V gene. The V gene end was trimmed by 4 bases and the J gene end by 6 bases; junction bases not matched to a gene: 9. CDR3 protein: CASSYRDRDPHEKLFF. Here the CDR3 DNA reads TGTGCCAGCAGCTACCGGGACAGGGACCCCCATGAAAAACTGTTTTTT.

The chain links TRBV2 to TRBJ1-5; TRBD1 agrees at 8 bases. This CDR3 has 16 amino acids. V shed 6 bases, J shed 2 bases, and the junction held 9 bases outside the gene matches. Germline values: CDR1 SNHLY, CDR2 FYNNEI. CDR3 residues: CASSGGWGQGNQPQHF. Written as DNA, the CDR3 is TGTGCCAGCAGCGGGGGGTGGGGACAGGGCAATCAGCCCCAGCATTTT.

The J gene is TRBJ1-6, the V gene TRBV15, with unresolved D. Germline CDR1 reads LNHNV; CDR2 reads YYDKDF (reference sequence). V was cut by 5 bases and J by 9 bases, with 14 bases left in between. CDR3 length: 14 residues. CDR3 nucleotide sequence: TGTGCCACCAGCCTGGCCATAGGGAGTTCACCCCTCCACTTT. Amino acids: CATSLAIGSSPLHF.

The rearrangement links TRBV9 to TRBJ2-7; 7 bases line up with TRBD2. CDR3 length: 15 amino acids. V gave up 3 bases and J gave up 6 bases; unmatched junction bases: 12. CDR1 and CDR2 (germline): SGDLS, YYNGEE. DNA of the CDR3: TGTGCCAGCAGCGAGGGACTGGAACCGGGGGGCGAGCAGTACTTC. Residues: CASSEGLEPGGEQYF.

The CDR3 sequence: CASSLGTGGVTYNSPLHF. The CDR3 coding sequence is TGTGCCAGCAGTTTAGGGACAGGGGGCGTCACCTATAATTCACCCCTCCACTTT. The chain is built from TRBV27 and TRBJ1-6, with 12 bases identical to TRBD1. Per the germline V gene, CDR1 is MNHEY and CDR2 is SMNVEV (reference sequence). CDR3 length equals 18 residues. J was trimmed by 2 bases and V by 2 bases; bases with no gene match: 4.